The 12 T cell receptor beta chains given below trace back to one sample, sequenced in a study of T cell responses to AZD1222 COVID-19 vaccine. Only in-frame clones appear in the TCRdb table, and some are missing; sequencing was by immunoSEQ multiplex PCR. The sample yields under 130,000 clones, 91% seen once. The sequences come from peripheral blood, collected on day 0 of AZD1222 vaccination. The receptors were gathered from an adult in good health.

The genes are TRBV9 and TRBJ1-2; D is unresolved. Per the germline V gene, CDR1 is SGDLS and CDR2 is YYNGEE. V dropped 0 bases and J dropped 1 base, with 4 bases sitting between them. CDR3 length equals 13 residues. DNA for the CDR3: TGTGCCAGCAGCGTAGGCGTTAACTATGGCTACACCTTC. Protein: CASSVGVNYGYTF.

The chain employs TRBV9 and TRBJ2-1, with D perhaps being TRBD1 or TRBD2 (6 bases each). The ends were cut back, 5 bases at V and 4 bases at J, with 19 bases in the middle. CDR3 size: 16 residues. Germline loops: CDR1 SGDLS, CDR2 YYNGEE. CDR3 loop: CASSPLGGTTYNEQFF. Here the CDR3 DNA reads TGTGCCAGCAGTCCCCTAGGGGGGACAACTTACAATGAGCAGTTCTTC. Drawing the rest from reference TRBV9 and TRBJ2-1, the complete variable domain is DSGVTQTPKHLITATGQRVTLRCSPRSGDLSVYWYQQSLDQGLQFLIQYYNGEERAKGNILERFSAQQFPDLHSELNLSSLELGDSALYFCASSPLGGTTYNEQFFGPGTRLTVL.

The count of this clone is one. The rearrangement joins TRBV4-1 to TRBJ1-2; maybe TRBD1 (5 bases). V was clipped by 0 bases and J by 2 bases, with 7 bases between them. Germline V CDR1 and CDR2: MGHRA, YSYEKL. CDR3 length: 14 residues. CDR3: CASSQEEGNYGYTF. The CDR3 DNA reads TGCGCCAGCAGCCAAGAAGAGGGGAACTATGGCTACACCTTC.

This chain links TRBV5-1 with TRBJ2-3; TRBD2 is a possible D gene (5 bases). Trimming took 2 bases from V and 3 from J, leaving 10 bases between them. There are 14 residues in the CDR3. Germline V gives CDR1 SGHRS, CDR2 YFSETQ. This CDR3 is CASSFSSRTDTQYF. CDR3 nucleotides: TGCGCCAGCAGCTTCTCTAGCCGTACAGATACGCAGTATTTT.

This clone occurred once. V and J are TRBV7-9 and TRBJ2-1, with 7 bases aligning to TRBD2. J gave up 5 bases and V 2 bases, and 6 bases lay outside the gene matches. There are 15 residues in the CDR3. Germline-derived CDR1 and CDR2 are SEHNR and FQNEAQ (reference sequence). CDR3 in DNA: TGTGCCAGCAGCTTACTAAGGGAGGGGAACAATGAGCAGTTCTTC. Protein product: CASSLLREGNNEQFF.

The chain carries TRBV7-2 and TRBJ2-2; 11 bases agree with TRBD2. Trimming cost V 6 bases and J 0 bases; bases outside gene matches: 6. The CDR3 extends over 17 amino acids. Germline CDR1 and CDR2: SGHTA and FQGNSA. The CDR3 bases are TGTGCCAGCAGACAACTAGCGGGAGTGACGAACACCGGGGAGCTGTTTTTT. Translating it yields CASRQLAGVTNTGELFF.

The genes are TRBV23-1 and TRBJ2-3; D unresolved. TRBV23-1 is an ORF, and what it does is uncertain. V gave up 5 bases and J gave up 1 base, with 13 bases separating them. This CDR3 has 15 amino acids. CDR3 sequence: CASSSPRPGTDTQYF. In DNA, the CDR3 is TGCGCCAGCAGTTCACCGAGGCCAGGCACAGATACGCAGTATTTT.

The gene calls are TRBV6-2 or TRBV6-3 and TRBJ2-7, with TRBD2 identical over 13 bases. V was pared by 4 bases and J by 8 bases, with 5 bases of the junction left unmatched. Germline CDR1 and CDR2: MNHEY and SVGEGT. The CDR3 contains 14 residues. The CDR3 loop is CASSSGLAGDKQYF. CDR3 DNA sequence: TGTGCCAGCAGTTCCGGACTAGCGGGAGACAAGCAGTACTTC.

In its sample, this clone was seen once. The CDR3 here is CASSLGGGANVLTF. In DNA form, the CDR3 reads TGTGCCAGCAGCTTAGGGGGTGGGGCCAACGTCCTGACTTTC. The chain has TRBV7-2 and TRBJ2-6; D call uncertain. Deletions cut 1 base from V and 3 bases from J, with 4 bases between. CDR3 size: 14 residues. CDR1 and CDR2 (germline): SGHTA, FQGNSA.

V gene TRBV11-2 combines with J gene TRBJ2-2; D unresolved. Germline assignment: CDR1 SGHAT and CDR2 FQNNGV. V was clipped by 5 bases and J by 2 bases, with 12 bases between them. This CDR3 has 15 amino acids. Here the CDR3 DNA reads TGTGCCAGCAGCCCGACAACGCTCAACACCGGGGAGCTGTTTTTT. It codes for CASSPTTLNTGELFF.

The CDR3 DNA sequence: TGTGCCAGCAGCCAACCCCATCCCTCACTAGCGGGAAGCACAGATACGCAGTATTTT. Amino acid sequence: CASSQPHPSLAGSTDTQYF. V is TRBV3-1 (or the pseudogene TRBV3-2) and J is TRBJ2-3; 10 nucleotides align to TRBD2. Germline V lookup: CDR1 LGHDT, CDR2 YNNKEL (reference sequence). Trimming took 2 bases from V and 0 from J; bases not matched to a gene: 11. This CDR3 is 19 amino acids long.

The sample holds one count of this clone. The chain carries TRBV10-3 and TRBJ2-3; 13 bases are shared with TRBD2. J lost 0 bases, V lost 4 bases, and 7 bases had no gene match. This CDR3 region has 18 residues. CDR1 is ENHRY and CDR2 is SYGVKD in the germline V gene. CDR3 in amino acids: CAISGTSGRTGSTDTQYF. The CDR3, as DNA: TGTGCCATCAGTGGGACTAGCGGGAGAACTGGTAGCACAGATACGCAGTATTTT.